These 9 T cell receptor beta chains were sequenced from one sample in a study of T cell responses to AZD1222 COVID-19 vaccine. Measured with immunoSEQ multiplex PCR; TCRdb has only the in-frame clones, and not every one. The profile covers more than 100,000 clones, with about 90% appearing a single time and approximately 1.7% taken by the ten largest. The sample consisted of peripheral blood, taken on day 0 of AZD1222 vaccination. The receptor source for this set is an adult in good health.

This clone was counted at least ten times. The chain combines TRBV4-1 with TRBJ1-1, with D hard to call. The CDR3 sequence is 16 residues long. V shed 3 bases and J shed 5 bases, with 19 bases lying between them. Germline CDR1 MGHRA, CDR2 YSYEKL. CDR3 nucleotides: TGCGCCAGCAGCCACGTCTTACGGGTCCGGGAGACTGAAGCTTTCTTT. This gives the protein CASSHVLRVRETEAFF.

The CDR3 reads CASSPATGYTF. CDR3 DNA: TGTGCCAGCAGCCCGGCCACAGGCTACACCTTC. V usage is TRBV7-9 and J usage is TRBJ1-2; no clear D gene. Between the trimmed V and J ends, which lost 5 bases and 8 bases, there was a span of 9 bases. Germline CDR1 and CDR2: SEHNR and FQNEAQ (reference sequence). CDR3 length: 11 amino acids.

The V call is TRBV4-1, the J call TRBJ1-1, with TRBD1 as a possible D gene (5 bases). Deletions cut 0 bases from V and 14 bases from J, with 19 bases between. Germline V gene data show CDR1 as MGHRA and CDR2 as YSYEKL. The CDR3 has 14 residues. CDR3 in amino acids: CASSQEWGPDDPFF. CDR3 sequence (DNA): TGCGCCAGCAGCCAAGAATGGGGCCCGGACGACCCCTTCTTT.

This clone was observed once. The V gene is TRBV9, the J gene TRBJ2-3; no clear D gene. CDR1 is SGDLS and CDR2 is YYNGEE in the germline V gene. Trimming cost V 3 bases and J 2 bases, with 16 bases left between them. This CDR3 has 16 residues. The CDR3 is CASSADNRPFTDTQYF. CDR3 coding DNA: TGTGCCAGCAGCGCTGACAATAGACCCTTCACAGATACGCAGTATTTT.

The chain has TRBV7-9 and TRBJ1-6, with D unresolved. The CDR3 runs 13 residues. Germline assignment: CDR1 SEHNR and CDR2 FQNEAQ (reference sequence). V was cut by 8 bases and J by 3 bases, with 8 bases left in between. The CDR3 is CASEWDYNSPLHF. In DNA, the CDR3 is TGTGCCAGCGAGTGGGACTATAATTCACCCCTCCACTTT.

V gene TRBV4-2 combines with J gene TRBJ2-1; D uncertain. Deletions cut 1 base from V and 8 bases from J, with 9 bases between. Germline CDR1 is LGHNA and CDR2 is YNFKEQ. CDR3 size: 13 residues. The CDR3 is CASSQGDSDEQFF. CDR3 nucleotides: TGTGCCAGCAGCCAAGGAGATTCGGATGAGCAGTTCTTC.

The V gene is TRBV7-2, the J gene TRBJ1-2; D unclear. CDR1 is SGHTA, CDR2 FQGNSA, per germline. The CDR3 is 14 amino acids. V was cut by 3 bases and J by 0 bases, with 8 bases left in between. CDR3 sequence (DNA): TGTGCCAGCAGCTTGGGCAACTCTAACTATGGCTACACCTTC. This codes for CASSLGNSNYGYTF. Supplemented by reference TRBV7-2 and TRBJ1-2, the full variable domain reads GAGVSQSPSNKVTEKGKDVELRCDPISGHTALYWYRQSLGQGLEFLIYFQGNSAPDKSGLPSDRFSAERTGGSVSTLTIQRTQQEDSAVYLCASSLGNSNYGYTFGSGTRLTVV.

This clone appeared a single time. This chain connects TRBV11-3 to TRBJ2-3, with 8 positions matching TRBD2. The J segment lost 1 base and the V segment lost 1 base, leaving 1 base of the junction unmatched. Germline CDR1 is SGHNT and CDR2 is YENEEA. CDR3 length: 15 amino acids. CDR3 in amino acids: CASSLVSGGTDTQYF. The CDR3 DNA is TGTGCCAGCAGCTTAGTTAGCGGGGGCACAGATACGCAGTATTTT.

This clone occurred once. The rearrangement uses TRBV4-3 and TRBJ1-6; D not resolved. Trimming left V 1 base short and J 6 bases short, with 13 bases between. The V gene's germline CDR1 is LGHNA and CDR2 YSLEER. The CDR3 is 16 residues long. The CDR3 region is CASSQVVGGSNSPLHF. The CDR3 DNA reads TGCGCCAGCAGCCAAGTGGTGGGTGGAAGTAATTCACCCCTCCACTTT.